One and the same sample provided the 8 T cell receptor beta chains below, sequenced in a study of blood T cells in healthy people across ages. A second PCR, run for about 6 to 12 cycles, used a sample-barcoded 5' primer plus a J-beta primer mix. TCRdb ran MiXCR on the 5' RACE reads and lists one entry per CDR3 protein. The table lists about 1,500,000 distinct CDR3 sequences, around 42% of them singletons. Sequences were obtained from blood. These receptors originate from a woman under 30 in good health.

The V call is TRBV4-1, the J call TRBJ2-7, with 14 bases identical to TRBD2. The germline gives CDR1 MGHRA, CDR2 YSYEKL. The CDR3 spans 16 residues. The junction had 7 bases not matched to a gene; V was cut back by 6 bases and J by 3 bases. The CDR3 DNA is TGCGCCAGCAGGGGACTAGCGGGAGTAGACGGCTACGAGCAGTACTTC. Translated: CASRGLAGVDGYEQYF.

This chain links TRBV13 with TRBJ2-5, with TRBD2 matching 7 bases. Germline assignment: CDR1 PRHDT and CDR2 FYEKMQ (reference sequence). Trimming removed 2 bases from V and 5 bases from J; junction bases left unmatched: 23. CDR3 size: 20 residues. DNA for the CDR3: TGTGCCAGCAGCTTATCGGCCGAGAGATGGCGGGGGAGCCGGGGGGAGACCCAGTACTTC. Translated: CASSLSAERWRGSRGETQYF.

This clonotype was counted only a few times. The chain carries TRBV20-1 and TRBJ2-7, with D perhaps being TRBD1 or TRBD2 (5 bases each). The V end was cut by 0 bases, the J end by 6 bases, with 9 bases between. The CDR3 loop spans 12 amino acids. In germline, CDR1 is DFQATT, CDR2 SNEGSKA (reference sequence). The CDR3 protein is CSARDGGTEQYF. The CDR3 DNA reads TGCAGTGCTAGAGATGGGGGAACCGAGCAGTACTTC.

This rearrangement joins TRBV24-1 to TRBJ1-2; 11 bases are shared with TRBD1. The trim removed 5 bases at V and 7 bases at J, leaving 8 bases unmatched. The CDR3 length is 15 residues. Germline V gene lookup returns CDR1 KGHDR and CDR2 SFDVKD. The CDR3 protein is CATSAPGQGARGYTF. CDR3 DNA: TGTGCCACCAGTGCCCCTGGACAGGGGGCCCGTGGCTACACCTTC.

This clonotype was counted once. This rearrangement joins TRBV5-5 to TRBJ2-7, with D uncertain. Germline V gene sequence: CDR1 SGHKS, CDR2 YYEKEE (reference sequence). Deletions cut 4 bases from V and 4 bases from J, with 24 bases between. This CDR3 contains 17 residues. CDR3 sequence reads: CASSPQIPSGPYYEQYF. The CDR3 coding sequence is TGTGCCAGCAGCCCTCAGATCCCGTCCGGGCCGTATTACGAGCAGTACTTC. Full variable domain (missing parts from reference TRBV5-5 and TRBJ2-7): DAGVTQSPTHLIKTRGQQVTLRCSPISGHKSVSWYQQVLGQGPQFIFQYYEKEERGRGNFPDRFSARQFPNYSSELNVNALLLGDSALYLCASSPQIPSGPYYEQYFGPGTRLTVT.

J is TRBJ2-5 and V is TRBV28; a possible D gene is TRBD2 (5 bases). The V end was cut by 7 bases, the J end by 11 bases, with 17 bases between. This CDR3 region has 12 residues. CDR1 is MDHEN and CDR2 is SYDVKM in the germline V gene. The CDR3 region has the DNA TGTGCCAGCAAACCAACGGGGTTGCAGCAGTACTTC. Translating gives CASKPTGLQQYF.

This clonotype was seen only a few times. The genes are TRBV4-2 and TRBJ1-2; TRBD1 matches 7 bases. Trimming removed 5 bases from V and 2 bases from J; junction bases left unmatched: 8. The CDR3 sequence is 15 residues long. Germline CDR1 reads LGHNA; CDR2 reads YNFKEQ. The CDR3 DNA reads TGTGCCAGCAGCTACGGGACAGAGGCAAACTATGGCTACACCTTC. This gives the protein CASSYGTEANYGYTF.

V is TRBV12-3 or TRBV12-4 and J is TRBJ1-3; TRBD1 agrees at 9 bases. The V and J ends lost 8 bases and 1 base, in that order; junction bases with no gene match: 9. This CDR3 has 16 amino acids. CDR3: CASGSGQGSSGNTIYF. The CDR3 region has the DNA TGTGCCAGCGGGTCGGGACAGGGTTCTTCTGGAAACACCATATATTTT.